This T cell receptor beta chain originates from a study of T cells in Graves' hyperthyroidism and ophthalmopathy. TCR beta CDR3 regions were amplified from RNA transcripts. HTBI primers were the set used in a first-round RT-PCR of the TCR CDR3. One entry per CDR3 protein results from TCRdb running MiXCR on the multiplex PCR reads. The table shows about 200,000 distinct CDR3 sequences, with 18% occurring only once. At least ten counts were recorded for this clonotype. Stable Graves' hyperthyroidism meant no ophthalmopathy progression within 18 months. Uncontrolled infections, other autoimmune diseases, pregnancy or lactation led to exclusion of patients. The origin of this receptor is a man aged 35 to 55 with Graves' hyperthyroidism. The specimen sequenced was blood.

CDR3 loop: CASKKGQGTYEQYF. For the CDR3, the DNA is TGTGCCAGCAAAAAGGGACAGGGTACCTACGAGCAGTACTTC. V usage is TRBV13 and J usage is TRBJ2-7, with TRBD1 identical over 9 bases. The ends lost 7 bases at V and 2 bases at J; junction bases unmatched: 6. CDR3 length: 14 residues. In germline, CDR1 is PRHDT, CDR2 FYEKMQ (reference sequence).